The 5 T cell receptor beta chains listed next were all sequenced from one sample in a study of cytomegalovirus exposure and HLA in healthy donors (dated by TCRdb to about 2017). Library preparation employed the immunoSEQ multiplex PCR assay. A mixture of 60 forward primers for TCR Vbeta segments and 13 reverse primers for TCR Jbeta segments was used in the multiplex PCR. Drawn from immuneACCESS, this table holds only the in-frame rearrangements with V and J called that TCRdb kept. Clones are partly lost; checked studies trace under half to an unresolved V gene and leave the rest unexplained. The sample has 99,000 or so clones on record, 60% to 80% of them singletons. The ten largest clones add up to roughly 3.2% of the sample. Sequenced material: PBMCs. These receptors came from a man aged 25 to 45 in good health and CMV-seronegative.

The chain carries TRBV28 and TRBJ2-7; 7 bases are shared with TRBD2. In germline, CDR1 is MDHEN, CDR2 SYDVKM. The CDR3 sequence is 14 residues long. The V and J ends lost 2 bases and 2 bases, in that order; junction bases with no gene match: 3. The CDR3 DNA reads as TGTGCCAGCAGTTTAGCGGGAGTGGCCTACGAGCAGTACTTC. It encodes CASSLAGVAYEQYF.

V is TRBV28 and J is TRBJ1-3; 9 bases align to TRBD1. J was trimmed by 4 bases and V by 5 bases; bases with no gene match: 6. The CDR3 length is 15 residues. Germline lookup yields CDR1 MDHEN and CDR2 SYDVKM. The CDR3, as DNA: TGTGCCAGCAGTCCCGTGGGGACAGGGGGAAACACCATATATTTT. Its translation: CASSPVGTGGNTIYF.

The J gene is TRBJ1-1, the V gene TRBV4-3; 8 positions agree with TRBD1. This CDR3 spans 16 amino acids. Losses at the gene ends were 0 bases for V and 7 bases for J; bases not matched to a gene: 10. The germline gives CDR1 LGHNA, CDR2 YSLEER. CDR3 nucleotides: TGCGCCAGCAGCCAAGATAGACCGGACAGGGAAGGTGAAGCTTTCTTT. Amino acids: CASSQDRPDREGEAFF.

The CDR3 coding sequence is TGTGCCAGCAGCCAGCTGACGGGGGGGAGGACAGATACGCAGTATTTT. This encodes CASSQLTGGRTDTQYF. The chain couples TRBV14 to TRBJ2-3, with 8 positions matching TRBD2. The CDR3 is 16 residues long. Per germline, CDR1 SGHDN and CDR2 FVKESK. With V trimmed by 3 bases and J by 3 bases, 8 bases remained unmatched.

The genes are TRBV7-2 and TRBJ2-5, with a possible D match to TRBD2 (5 bases). This CDR3 spans 11 amino acids. Trimming cost V 5 bases and J 9 bases, with 10 bases left between them. Germline CDR1 SGHTA, CDR2 FQGNSA. The CDR3 DNA is TGTGCCAGCAGCGCGACGAGGGCCCAGTACTTC. Amino acid sequence: CASSATRAQYF.